Each of the 21 T cell receptor beta chains below was sequenced from the same sample in a study of CD8 T cells in ankylosing spondylitis. These receptors' antigens are unknown. Study-wide results and caveats: Blood from ankylosing spondylitis patients appeared to carry a characteristic roughly eight-variant TCR beta motif.

TCRdb independently ran MiXCR on the 5' RACE reads; one entry per CDR3 protein. The sample lists under 950,000 distinct CDR3 sequences, around 17% occurring once. The sample consisted of blood, either unsorted or a sorted T cell fraction (not recorded which). Receptors were obtained from a male donor with ankylosing spondylitis.

The chain is built from TRBV5-1 and TRBJ1-2, with unresolved D. Germline V lookup: CDR1 SGHRS, CDR2 YFSETQ. The length of the CDR3 is 14 residues. Deletions cut 0 bases from V and 1 base from J, with 7 bases between. CDR3: CASSLDLDNYGYTF. In DNA, the CDR3 is TGCGCCAGCAGCTTGGATTTAGATAACTATGGCTACACCTTC.

This clonotype came up a few times. CDR3 amino acids: CASRHSSYEQYF. The CDR3 region has the DNA TGTGCCAGCAGGCATAGCTCCTACGAGCAGTACTTC. The chain is built from TRBV2 and TRBJ2-7; the D is unclear. The V end lost 6 bases, the J end lost 0 bases, and 6 bases lay between the germline ends. This CDR3 has 12 residues. The germline gives CDR1 SNHLY, CDR2 FYNNEI.

The table lists this clonotype with a few counts. V gene TRBV7-4 combines with J gene TRBJ2-1; a possible D gene is TRBD1 (6 bases). Germline CDR1 and CDR2: SGHVT and SQSDAQ. Trimming pared 4 bases from V and 3 bases from J, leaving 16 bases between. CDR3 length: 16 residues. The CDR3 DNA is TGTGCCAGCAGCTCGGGAAAGGGGGAAGTCTACAATGAGCAGTTCTTC. Its translation: CASSSGKGEVYNEQFF.

The chain couples TRBV20-1 to TRBJ1-2; D is unresolved. CDR3 length: 13 amino acids. Per germline, CDR1 DFQATT and CDR2 SNEGSKA (reference sequence). Trimming shortened V by 2 bases and J by 4 bases, and 11 bases separated the two germline ends. The CDR3 loop is CSARMASSYGYTF. The CDR3 DNA is TGCAGTGCTAGAATGGCGTCCTCCTATGGCTACACCTTC.

The table lists this clonotype with a few counts. The chain combines TRBV11-3 with TRBJ2-5; D not resolved. This CDR3 is built from 12 residues. Germline CDR1 reads SGHNT; CDR2 reads YENEEA. Trimming shortened V by 6 bases and J by 5 bases, and 10 bases separated the two germline ends. CDR3 nucleotides: TGTGCCAGCAGTCCATCGGATGAGACCCAGTACTTC. This codes for CASSPSDETQYF.

The CDR3 spells CASSFPLAGGPRYQETQYF. In nucleotides, the CDR3 is TGCGCCAGCAGCTTCCCACTAGCGGGGGGGCCCCGGTACCAAGAGACCCAGTACTTC. This chain joins TRBV5-1 and TRBJ2-5, with TRBD2 identical over 13 bases. J was trimmed by 0 bases and V by 2 bases; bases with no gene match: 10. The length of the CDR3 is 19 residues. Germline CDR1 SGHRS, CDR2 YFSETQ. The whole variable domain, filled in from reference TRBV5-1 and TRBJ2-5, reads KAGVTQTPRYLIKTRGQQVTLSCSPISGHRSVSWYQQTPGQGLQFLFEYFSETQRNKGNFPGRFSGRQFSNSRSEMNVSTLELGDSALYLCASSFPLAGGPRYQETQYFGPGTRLLVL.

This clonotype was observed a handful of times. V is TRBV4-1 and J is TRBJ2-7; D may correspond to TRBD1 or TRBD2 (6 bases each). The V end lost 3 bases, the J end lost 5 bases, and 17 bases lay between the germline ends. Germline CDR1 is MGHRA and CDR2 is YSYEKL. CDR3 length: 15 amino acids. DNA for the CDR3: TGCGCCAGCAGCCAGCAAGTGGGGGGCGAAGACGAGCAGTACTTC. Its translation is CASSQQVGGEDEQYF.

Only a few counts were recorded for this clonotype. Here the CDR3 DNA reads TGCGCCAGCAGCTTGGAGGGACCGCCGAGCTCCTACGAGCAGTACTTC. This encodes CASSLEGPPSSYEQYF. The chain joins TRBV5-1 to TRBJ2-7; the D call may be TRBD1 or TRBD2 (5 bases each). Per the germline V gene, CDR1 is SGHRS and CDR2 is YFSETQ. This CDR3 has 16 residues. Trimming took off 0 bases at V and 0 bases at J, with 13 bases between the two ends.

The table lists this clonotype with a few counts. The rearrangement joins TRBV4-3 to TRBJ2-3; 12 bases line up with TRBD2. The CDR3 sequence is 17 residues long. With 3 bases clipped from V and 2 bases from J, the junction kept 6 bases outside the gene matches. Germline CDR1 is LGHNA and CDR2 is YSLEER. The CDR3 sequence is CASSHGLAGLFTDTQYF. In DNA, the CDR3 is TGCGCCAGCAGCCACGGACTAGCGGGACTTTTCACAGATACGCAGTATTTT.

The chain employs TRBV18 and TRBJ2-5; TRBD2 aligns across 16 bases. The ends lost 7 bases at V and 3 bases at J; junction bases unmatched: 8. Germline CDR1 KGHSH, CDR2 LQKENI. CDR3 length: 17 amino acids. The CDR3 bases are TGTGCCAGCTACGCCGGGACTAGCGGGGGGGCCGAAGAGACCCAGTACTTC. Residues: CASYAGTSGGAEETQYF.

This rearrangement joins TRBV7-2 to TRBJ2-1, with TRBD2 as a possible D gene (5 bases). CDR1 and CDR2 (germline): SGHTA, FQGNSA. This CDR3 has 13 residues. With 2 bases removed from V and 9 bases from J, the gap between germline ends came to 11 bases. CDR3 coding DNA: TGTGCCAGCAGCTTAAACCACCGGGGTGAGCAGTTCTTC. Its protein product is CASSLNHRGEQFF.

The chain couples TRBV6-5 to TRBJ1-2; 8 bases fit TRBD1. Germline CDR1 is MNHEY and CDR2 is SVGAGI. This CDR3 comprises 14 residues. V gave up 4 bases and J gave up 5 bases; unmatched junction bases: 6. This chain's CDR3 is CASSLTGEGYGYTF. CDR3 nucleotide sequence: TGTGCCAGCAGTTTGACAGGGGAAGGGTATGGCTACACCTTC.

This clonotype was seen more than once but under ten times. The chain has TRBV10-3 and TRBJ1-1; no definite D call. Trimming took 4 bases from V and 1 from J, leaving 7 bases between them. Per the germline V gene, CDR1 is ENHRY and CDR2 is SYGVKD. The CDR3 extends over 13 amino acids. The CDR3 is CAISGTPNTEAFF. The DNA for the CDR3 is TGTGCCATCAGTGGTACACCGAACACTGAAGCTTTCTTT.

A single count supports this clonotype. The rearrangement uses TRBV3-1 and TRBJ1-2; D is unclear. This CDR3 is 17 amino acids long. V shed 4 bases and J shed 4 bases, with 22 bases lying between them. The germline V gene has CDR1 LGHDT and CDR2 YNNKEL (reference sequence). CDR3 bases: TGTGCCAGCAGCCCTCTTAGGACCTCCTCGGGAGGCTATGGCTACACCTTC. Protein: CASSPLRTSSGGYGYTF.

The chain joins TRBV3-1 to TRBJ1-2; D possibly corresponds to TRBD1 (5 bases). V shed 5 bases and J shed 6 bases, with 19 bases lying between them. This CDR3 comprises 15 residues. CDR1 and CDR2 from the germline V gene are LGHDT and YNNKEL (reference sequence). The chain's CDR3 is CASSKPQAQGHGYTF. CDR3 nucleotides: TGTGCCAGCAGCAAACCCCAGGCGCAGGGCCATGGCTACACCTTC.

This clonotype was counted only a few times. The CDR3 loop is CSARDRTGTYNEQFF. As DNA, the CDR3 is TGCAGTGCTAGAGATCGGACAGGAACCTACAATGAGCAGTTCTTC. The chain employs TRBV20-1 and TRBJ2-1, with 7 bases fitting TRBD1. Germline V gene data show CDR1 as DFQATT and CDR2 as SNEGSKA (reference sequence). CDR3 length: 15 residues. V was clipped by 0 bases and J by 2 bases; unmatched bases: 4.

This clonotype was observed a handful of times. The rearrangement joins TRBV2 to TRBJ2-1; D might be TRBD1 or TRBD2, each matching 5 bases. Germline V gene sequence: CDR1 SNHLY, CDR2 FYNNEI. The V end was cut by 8 bases, the J end by 4 bases, with 12 bases between. The CDR3 extends over 13 amino acids. The CDR3 protein is CASQGTGYNEQFF. DNA of the CDR3: TGTGCCAGCCAAGGGACGGGTTACAATGAGCAGTTCTTC.

This clonotype was seen a handful of times. The chain links TRBV12-3 or TRBV12-4 to TRBJ1-4; the D is unclear. There are 13 residues in the CDR3. The V end was cut by 6 bases, the J end by 7 bases, with 12 bases between. CDR3 sequence (DNA): TGTGCCAGCAGCCCCGGCAGCTCTGAAAAACTGTTTTTT. Translated, it gives CASSPGSSEKLFF.

This clonotype has a handful of counts. The chain has TRBV5-1 and TRBJ2-1; TRBD2 agrees at 9 bases. The V segment lost 1 base and the J segment 5 bases; nucleotides outside the gene matches: 4. Germline V gene data show CDR1 as SGHRS and CDR2 as YFSETQ. This CDR3 comprises 15 residues. The CDR3 protein is CASSLLLAGHNEQFF. In DNA, the CDR3 is TGCGCCAGCAGCTTGTTACTAGCGGGCCACAATGAGCAGTTCTTC.

The gene calls are TRBV4-1 and TRBJ1-5, with a possible D match to TRBD1 (6 bases). Germline CDR1 and CDR2: MGHRA and YSYEKL. The CDR3 is 15 residues long. V shed 3 bases and J shed 4 bases, with 13 bases lying between them. DNA for the CDR3: TGCGCCAGCAGCCAGAGGGACAATGTAAATCAGCCCCAGCATTTT. Its protein product is CASSQRDNVNQPQHF.

In this sample, this clonotype turned up a few times. This chain connects TRBV20-1 to TRBJ1-5; TRBD1 is a possible D gene (5 bases). The CDR3 length is 14 residues. Trimming took 3 bases from V and 0 from J, leaving 9 bases between them. Germline V gene lookup returns CDR1 DFQATT and CDR2 SNEGSKA (reference sequence). For the CDR3, the DNA is TGCAGTGCTAGTTTGACAGCTAGCAATCAGCCCCAGCATTTT. This translates into CSASLTASNQPQHF.